These 4 T cell receptor beta chains share one sample of origin, sequenced in a study of blood T cell repertoires in COVID-19. Using immunoSEQ multiplex PCR, the repertoire was profiled, and TCRdb retains in-frame clones only, with some absent. The sample gives about 180,000 clones, 86% of which show up once; 2.5% to 3% is in the top ten. Sequenced: peripheral blood. These receptor sequences come from a woman aged 25-40 years with active or convalescent COVID-19.

This sequence joins TRBV14 and TRBJ2-7, with 8 positions matching TRBD2. V gave up 0 bases and J gave up 4 bases; unmatched junction bases: 14. CDR3 length: 18 residues. The germline V gene has CDR1 SGHDN and CDR2 FVKESK. In nucleotides, the CDR3 is TGTGCCAGCAGCCAAGATGTCCGAGCGGGAGTCCGTGTGTACGAGCAGTACTTC. Its protein product is CASSQDVRAGVRVYEQYF. The entire variable domain, with the rest obtained from reference TRBV14 and TRBJ2-7, is as follows: EAGVTQFPSHSVIEKGQTVTLRCDPISGHDNLYWYRRVMGKEIKFLLHFVKESKQDESGMPNNRFLAERTGGTYSTLKVQPAELEDSGVYFCASSQDVRAGVRVYEQYFGPGTRLTVT.

This chain uses TRBV5-5 with TRBJ2-1, with TRBD1 matching 9 bases. Germline CDR1 SGHKS, CDR2 YYEKEE (reference sequence). The CDR3 runs 19 residues. The V gene end was trimmed by 0 bases and the J gene end by 6 bases; junction bases not matched to a gene: 16. Here the CDR3 DNA reads TGTGCCAGCAGCTTGGCGGCTTCTTCCGGGACAGGGATATCCAATGAGCAGTTCTTC. Amino acids: CASSLAASSGTGISNEQFF.

The V and J genes are TRBV15 and TRBJ2-7; TRBD1 is a possible D gene (5 bases). Germline-derived CDR1 and CDR2 are LNHNV and YYDKDF (reference sequence). With 4 bases removed from V and 3 bases from J, the gap between germline ends came to 10 bases. CDR3 size: 13 residues. The CDR3, as DNA: TGTGCCACCAGCAAACAGGCCGACTACGAGCAGTACTTC. Translating it yields CATSKQADYEQYF.

The chain has TRBV7-2 and TRBJ2-1; maybe TRBD1 (5 bases). V was trimmed by 5 bases and J by 1 base, leaving 9 bases between them. Germline V gene data show CDR1 as SGHTA and CDR2 as FQGNSA. The CDR3 has 14 residues. CDR3 bases: TGTGCCAGCAGCCCCCAGGGATCCTACAATGAGCAGTTCTTC. Its translation: CASSPQGSYNEQFF.